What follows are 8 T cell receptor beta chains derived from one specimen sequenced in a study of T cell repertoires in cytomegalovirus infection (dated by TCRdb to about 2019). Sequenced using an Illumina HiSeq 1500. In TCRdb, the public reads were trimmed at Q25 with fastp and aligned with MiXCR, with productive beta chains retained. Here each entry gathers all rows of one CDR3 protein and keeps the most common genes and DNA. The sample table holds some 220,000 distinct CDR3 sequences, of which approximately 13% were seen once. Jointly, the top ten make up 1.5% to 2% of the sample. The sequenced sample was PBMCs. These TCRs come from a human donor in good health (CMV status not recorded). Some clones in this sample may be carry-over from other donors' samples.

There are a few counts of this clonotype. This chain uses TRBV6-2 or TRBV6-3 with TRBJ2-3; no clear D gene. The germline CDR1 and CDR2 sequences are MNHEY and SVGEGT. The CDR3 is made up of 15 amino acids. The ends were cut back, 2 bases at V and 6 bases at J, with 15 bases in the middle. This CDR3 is CASSYSREEYDTQYF. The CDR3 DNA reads TGTGCCAGCAGTTACAGTAGAGAAGAATACGATACGCAGTATTTT.

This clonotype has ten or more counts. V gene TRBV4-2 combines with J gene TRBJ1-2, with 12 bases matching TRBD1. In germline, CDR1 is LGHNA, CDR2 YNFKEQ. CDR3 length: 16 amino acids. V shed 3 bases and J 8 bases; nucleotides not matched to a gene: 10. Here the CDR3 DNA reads TGTGCCAGCAGCCATGGGACAGGGGGCAAGACGGAAGGCTACACCTTC. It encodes CASSHGTGGKTEGYTF.

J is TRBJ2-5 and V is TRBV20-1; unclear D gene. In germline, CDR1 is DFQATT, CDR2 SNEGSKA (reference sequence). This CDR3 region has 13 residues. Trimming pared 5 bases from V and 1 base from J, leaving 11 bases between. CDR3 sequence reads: CSAGPGSQETQYF. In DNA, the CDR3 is TGCAGTGCTGGTCCAGGTTCCCAAGAGACCCAGTACTTC.

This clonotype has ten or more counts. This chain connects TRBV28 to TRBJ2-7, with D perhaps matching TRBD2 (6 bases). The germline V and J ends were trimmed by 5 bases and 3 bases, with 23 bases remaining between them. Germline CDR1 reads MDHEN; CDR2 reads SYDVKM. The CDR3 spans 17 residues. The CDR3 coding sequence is TGTGCCAGCAGTGGCAGGACTCCAGAGGAGGGGAGCTACGAGCAGTACTTC. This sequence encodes CASSGRTPEEGSYEQYF.

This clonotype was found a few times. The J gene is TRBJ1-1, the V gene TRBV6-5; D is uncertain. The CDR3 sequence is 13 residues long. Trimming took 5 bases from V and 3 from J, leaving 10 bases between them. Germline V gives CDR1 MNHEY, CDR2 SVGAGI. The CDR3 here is CASSRDWDTEAFF. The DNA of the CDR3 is TGTGCCAGCAGTCGAGACTGGGACACTGAAGCTTTCTTT.

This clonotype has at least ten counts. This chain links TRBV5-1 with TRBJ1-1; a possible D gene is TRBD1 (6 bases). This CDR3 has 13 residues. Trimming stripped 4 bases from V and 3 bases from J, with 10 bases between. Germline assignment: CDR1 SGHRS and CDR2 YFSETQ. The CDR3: CASSPAGDTEAFF. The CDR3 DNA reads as TGCGCCAGCAGCCCCGCAGGGGACACTGAAGCTTTCTTT. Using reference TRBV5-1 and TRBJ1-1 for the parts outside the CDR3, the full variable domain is KAGVTQTPRYLIKTRGQQVTLSCSPISGHRSVSWYQQTPGQGLQFLFEYFSETQRNKGNFPGRFSGRQFSNSRSEMNVSTLELGDSALYLCASSPAGDTEAFFGQGTRLTVV.

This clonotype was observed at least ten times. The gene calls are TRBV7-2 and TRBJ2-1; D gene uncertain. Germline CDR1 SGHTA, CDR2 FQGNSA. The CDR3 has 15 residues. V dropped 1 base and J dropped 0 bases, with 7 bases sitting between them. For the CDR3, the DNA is TGTGCCAGCAGCTTAGGACTCCTCTCCTACAATGAGCAGTTCTTC. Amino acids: CASSLGLLSYNEQFF.

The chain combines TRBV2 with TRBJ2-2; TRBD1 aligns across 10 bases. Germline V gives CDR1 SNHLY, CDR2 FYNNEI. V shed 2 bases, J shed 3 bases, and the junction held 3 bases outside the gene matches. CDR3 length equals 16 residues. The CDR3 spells CASSELTGGYTGELFF. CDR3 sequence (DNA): TGTGCCAGCAGTGAACTGACAGGGGGCTACACCGGGGAGCTGTTTTTT.